Presented here are 13 T cell receptor beta chains from one specimen sequenced in a study of Graves' ophthalmopathy and Graves' hyperthyroidism. The authors amplified TCR beta CDR3 regions, and they did so from RNA transcripts for repertoire sequencing. First-round RT-PCR with HTBI primers preceded a second-round multiplex PCR. In TCRdb, the multiplex PCR reads were re-called with MiXCR into one record per CDR3 protein. The sample yields about 620,000 distinct CDR3 sequences, about 20% seen once. What was sequenced was peripheral blood. The receptors were gathered from a woman aged 18-30 years with stable Graves' hyperthyroidism. Some clones in this sample may be carry-over from other donors' samples.

In nucleotides, the CDR3 is TGCGCCAGCGGAGGGGCGGGGAACACTGAAGCTTTCTTT. Translation gives CASGGAGNTEAFF. This chain uses TRBV5-1 with TRBJ1-1; D might be TRBD1 (5 bases). Per the germline V gene, CDR1 is SGHRS and CDR2 is YFSETQ. V shed 7 bases and J shed 1 base, with 11 bases lying between them. CDR3 length: 13 amino acids.

This clonotype was seen repeatedly, ten times or more. The rearrangement links TRBV28 to TRBJ1-2, with a weak D call TRBD1 (5 bases). The CDR3 length is 15 residues. V was cut by 6 bases and J by 4 bases, with 18 bases left in between. CDR1 MDHEN and CDR2 SYDVKM come from the germline V gene. In DNA form, the CDR3 reads TGTGCCAGCAGGAACCTCGGACAAACCATCTATGGCTACACCTTC. Translating it yields CASRNLGQTIYGYTF.

This chain connects TRBV6-1 to TRBJ2-5; no definite D call. Germline-derived CDR1 and CDR2 are MNHNS and SASEGT. This CDR3 has 12 amino acids. V was shortened by 6 bases and J by 2 bases, with 7 bases between the two germline ends. The CDR3 reads CASSRFQETQYF. In DNA form, the CDR3 reads TGTGCCAGCAGCAGGTTTCAAGAGACCCAGTACTTC.

This clonotype was recorded many times. The genes are TRBV6-2 or TRBV6-3 and TRBJ2-7, with 8 bases fitting TRBD2. The germline V gene encodes CDR1 MNHEY and CDR2 SVGEGT. Trimming cost V 10 bases and J 0 bases; bases outside gene matches: 8. This CDR3 is built from 14 residues. DNA for the CDR3: TGTGCCACCCTCGGGAGGGGTACCTCCTACGAGCAGTACTTC. Its translation: CATLGRGTSYEQYF.

At least ten counts were recorded for this clonotype. V is TRBV20-1 and J is TRBJ2-4, with 11 positions matching TRBD2. Germline CDR1 and CDR2: DFQATT and SNEGSKA (reference sequence). Germline trimming cut 0 bases from V and 0 bases from J; bases unmatched to any gene: 10. The CDR3 runs to 19 residues. This CDR3 is CSARDLGLAGGIAKNIQYF. For the CDR3, the DNA is TGCAGTGCTAGAGATCTAGGGCTAGCGGGAGGAATAGCCAAAAACATTCAGTACTTC.

A note on this clonotype: This may come from a read error, since a much larger clone is one base off. V gene TRBV20-1 combines with J gene TRBJ2-5, with 9 bases identical to TRBD2. The CDR3 has 14 amino acids. J gave up 7 bases and V 6 bases, and 12 bases lay outside the gene matches. The germline CDR1 and CDR2 sequences are DFQATT and SNEGSKA (reference sequence). CDR3 loop: CSAPGTSSGGTQYF. DNA of the CDR3: TGCAGTGCACCCGGGACTAGCAGTGGGGGGACCCAGTACTTC.

The sample holds many counts of this clonotype. CDR3 loop: CSARADLGTSVGLGEQYF. The CDR3 DNA sequence: TGCAGTGCTAGAGCCGACCTCGGGACTAGCGTTGGTCTAGGCGAGCAGTACTTC. This chain connects TRBV20-1 to TRBJ2-7, with 10 bases that match TRBD2. V was pared by 1 base and J by 6 bases, with 18 bases of the junction left unmatched. The germline V gene encodes CDR1 DFQATT and CDR2 SNEGSKA (reference sequence). This CDR3 region has 18 residues.

Many counts were recorded for this clonotype. The V and J genes are TRBV9 and TRBJ1-2, with 8 bases identical to TRBD1. In germline, CDR1 is SGDLS, CDR2 YYNGEE. This CDR3 is built from 14 residues. Unmatched junction bases numbered 10, after V lost 4 bases and J lost 8 bases. CDR3 bases: TGTGCCAGCAGCACCCGACAGGGGATGGGGGGCTACACCTTC. It codes for CASSTRQGMGGYTF. Supplemented by reference TRBV9 and TRBJ1-2, the full variable domain reads DSGVTQTPKHLITATGQRVTLRCSPRSGDLSVYWYQQSLDQGLQFLIQYYNGEERAKGNILERFSAQQFPDLHSELNLSSLELGDSALYFCASSTRQGMGGYTFGSGTRLTVV.

This clonotype was observed many times. V and J are TRBV6-2 or TRBV6-3 and TRBJ2-7; D remains ambiguous. The CDR3 contains 11 residues. V shed 8 bases and J shed 6 bases, with 11 bases lying between them. The germline V gene has CDR1 MNHEY and CDR2 SVGEGT. DNA of the CDR3: TGTGCCAGCTCTCGTCGAGGCGAGCAGTACTTC. The encoded protein is CASSRRGEQYF.

This clonotype was found many times. The chain employs TRBV7-2 and TRBJ1-2; no reliable D call. Trimming pared 5 bases from V and 0 bases from J, leaving 13 bases between. Germline V gene data show CDR1 as SGHTA and CDR2 as FQGNSA. The CDR3 is 15 amino acids. In DNA, the CDR3 is TGTGCCAGCAGCCTATCCCCCGGGACTAACTATGGCTACACCTTC. Protein sequence: CASSLSPGTNYGYTF.

V and J are TRBV9 and TRBJ1-2; the D gene is possibly TRBD1 (5 bases). The CDR3 runs to 14 residues. V was clipped by 6 bases and J by 8 bases, with 20 bases between them. Germline V gives CDR1 SGDLS, CDR2 YYNGEE. As DNA, the CDR3 is TGTGCCAGCACGGGACGCGCGGGGGATAGGGGCTACACCTTC. Translating it yields CASTGRAGDRGYTF.

Concerning this clonotype itself: With a much larger clone just one base away, this may be a read error. The chain recombines TRBV6-1 with TRBJ2-7; D is unclear. CDR3 size: 14 residues. Per germline, CDR1 MNHNS and CDR2 SASEGT. The CDR3 reads CASSEAHRSCEQYF. In nucleotides, the CDR3 is TGTGCCAGCAGTGAAGCGCACCGCTCCTGCGAGCAGTACTTC.

The rearrangement joins TRBV4-3 to TRBJ2-7; TRBD2 might be the D (6 bases). This CDR3 region has 16 residues. The ends were cut back, 0 bases at V and 5 bases at J, with 17 bases in the middle. Germline V gene data show CDR1 as LGHNA and CDR2 as YSLEER. Here the CDR3 DNA reads TGCGCCAGCAGCCAAGATTGGGTAGCGGCCATGCACGAGCAGTACTTC. Translation: CASSQDWVAAMHEQYF.